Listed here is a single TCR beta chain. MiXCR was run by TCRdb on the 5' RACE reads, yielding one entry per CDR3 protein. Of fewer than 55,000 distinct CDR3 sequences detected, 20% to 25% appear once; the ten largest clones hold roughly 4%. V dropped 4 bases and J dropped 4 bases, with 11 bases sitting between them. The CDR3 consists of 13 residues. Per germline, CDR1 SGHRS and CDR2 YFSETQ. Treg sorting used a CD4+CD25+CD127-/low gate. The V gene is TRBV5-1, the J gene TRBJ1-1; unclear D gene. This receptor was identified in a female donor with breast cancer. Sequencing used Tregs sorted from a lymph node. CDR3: CASSVRECTEAFF. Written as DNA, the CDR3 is TGCGCCAGCAGCGTAAGAGAATGCACTGAAGCTTTCTTT.